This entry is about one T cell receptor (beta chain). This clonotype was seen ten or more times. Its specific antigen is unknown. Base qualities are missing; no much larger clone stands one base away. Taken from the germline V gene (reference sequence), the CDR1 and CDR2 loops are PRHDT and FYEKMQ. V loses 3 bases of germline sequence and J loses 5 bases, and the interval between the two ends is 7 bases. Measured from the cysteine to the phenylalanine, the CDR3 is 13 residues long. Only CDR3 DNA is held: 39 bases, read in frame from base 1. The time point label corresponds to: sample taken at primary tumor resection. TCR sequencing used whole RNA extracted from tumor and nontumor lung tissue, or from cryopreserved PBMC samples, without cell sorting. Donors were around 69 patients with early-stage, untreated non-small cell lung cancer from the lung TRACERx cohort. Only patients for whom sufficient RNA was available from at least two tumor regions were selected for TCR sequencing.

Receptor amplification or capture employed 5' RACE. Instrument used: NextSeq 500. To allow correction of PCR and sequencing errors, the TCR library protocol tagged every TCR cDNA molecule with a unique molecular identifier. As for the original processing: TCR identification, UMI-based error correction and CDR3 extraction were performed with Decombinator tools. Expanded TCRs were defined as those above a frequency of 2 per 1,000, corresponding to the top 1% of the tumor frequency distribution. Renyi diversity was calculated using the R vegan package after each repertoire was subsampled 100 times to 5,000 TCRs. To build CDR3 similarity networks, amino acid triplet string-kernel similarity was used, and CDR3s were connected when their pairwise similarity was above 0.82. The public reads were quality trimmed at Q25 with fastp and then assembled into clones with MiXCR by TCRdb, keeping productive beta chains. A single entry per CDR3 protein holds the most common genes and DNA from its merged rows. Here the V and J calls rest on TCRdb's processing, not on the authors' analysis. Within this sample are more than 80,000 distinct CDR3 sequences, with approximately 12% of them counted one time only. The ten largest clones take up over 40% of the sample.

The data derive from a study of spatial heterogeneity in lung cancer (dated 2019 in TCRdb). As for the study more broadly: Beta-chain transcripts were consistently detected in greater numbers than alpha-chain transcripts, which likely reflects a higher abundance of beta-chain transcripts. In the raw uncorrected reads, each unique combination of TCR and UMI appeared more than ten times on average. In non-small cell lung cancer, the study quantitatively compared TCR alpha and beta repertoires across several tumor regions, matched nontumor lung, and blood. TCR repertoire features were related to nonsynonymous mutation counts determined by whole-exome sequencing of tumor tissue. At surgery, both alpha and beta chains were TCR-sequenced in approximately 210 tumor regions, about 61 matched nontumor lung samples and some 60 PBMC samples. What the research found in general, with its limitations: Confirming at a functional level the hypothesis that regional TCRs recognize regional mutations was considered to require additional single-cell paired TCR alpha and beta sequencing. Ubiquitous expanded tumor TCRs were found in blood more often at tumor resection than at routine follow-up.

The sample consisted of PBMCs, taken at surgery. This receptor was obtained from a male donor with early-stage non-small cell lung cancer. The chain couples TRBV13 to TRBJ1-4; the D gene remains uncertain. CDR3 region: CASSLGINEKLFF. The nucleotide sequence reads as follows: TGTGCCAGCAGCTTGGGGATAAATGAAAAACTGTTTTTT. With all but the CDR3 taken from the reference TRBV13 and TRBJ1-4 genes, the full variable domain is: AAGVIQSPRHLIKEKRETATLKCYPIPRHDTVYWYQQGPGQDPQFLISFYEKMQSDKGSIPDRFSAQQFSDYHSELNMSSLELGDSALYFCASSLGINEKLFFGSGTQLSVL.